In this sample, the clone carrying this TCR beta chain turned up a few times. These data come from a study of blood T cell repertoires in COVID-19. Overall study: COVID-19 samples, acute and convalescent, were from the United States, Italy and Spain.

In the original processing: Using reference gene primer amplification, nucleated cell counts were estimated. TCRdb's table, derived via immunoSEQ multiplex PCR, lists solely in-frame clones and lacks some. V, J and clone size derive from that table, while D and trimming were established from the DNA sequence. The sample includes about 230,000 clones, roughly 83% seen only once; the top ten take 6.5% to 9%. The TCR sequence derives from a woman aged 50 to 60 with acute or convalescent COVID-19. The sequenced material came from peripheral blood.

The CDR3 nucleotides are TGTGCCAGTAATTCTGCGGGATACGAGACCCAGTACTTC. This translates into CASNSAGYETQYF. The V and J genes are TRBV19 and TRBJ2-5, with D tentatively TRBD2 (6 bases). CDR1 is LNHDA, CDR2 SQIVND, per germline (reference sequence). V lost 7 bases and J 5 bases, leaving 14 bases between the germline ends. The CDR3 extends over 13 amino acids.